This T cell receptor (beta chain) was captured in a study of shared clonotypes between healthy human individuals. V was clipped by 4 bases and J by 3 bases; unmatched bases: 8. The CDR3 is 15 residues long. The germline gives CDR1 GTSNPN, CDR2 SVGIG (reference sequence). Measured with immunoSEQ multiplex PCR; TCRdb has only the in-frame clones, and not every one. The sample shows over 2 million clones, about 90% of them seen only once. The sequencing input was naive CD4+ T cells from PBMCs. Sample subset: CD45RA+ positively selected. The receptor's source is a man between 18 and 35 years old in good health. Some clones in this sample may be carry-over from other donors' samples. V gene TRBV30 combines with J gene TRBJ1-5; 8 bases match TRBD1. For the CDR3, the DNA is TGTGCCTGGAACTCGGGACAGGTGGACAATCAGCCCCAGCATTTT. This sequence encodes CAWNSGQVDNQPQHF.